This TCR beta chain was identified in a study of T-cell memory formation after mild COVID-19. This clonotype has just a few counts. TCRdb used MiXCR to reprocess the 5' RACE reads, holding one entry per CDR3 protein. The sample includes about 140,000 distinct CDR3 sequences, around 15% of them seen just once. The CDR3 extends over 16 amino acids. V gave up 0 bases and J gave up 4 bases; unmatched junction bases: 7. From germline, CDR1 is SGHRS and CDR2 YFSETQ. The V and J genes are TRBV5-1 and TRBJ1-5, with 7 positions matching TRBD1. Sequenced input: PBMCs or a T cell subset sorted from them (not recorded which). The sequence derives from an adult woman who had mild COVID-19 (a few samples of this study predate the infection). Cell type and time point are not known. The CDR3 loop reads CASSLGGQGDNQPQHF. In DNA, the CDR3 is TGCGCCAGCAGCTTGGGAGGGCAGGGGGATAATCAGCCCCAGCATTTT.